This T cell receptor beta chain was captured in a study of a mutant IDH1 vaccine in newly diagnosed glioma. Overall study: The study started vaccination 4-6 weeks after radiotherapy alone, or with temozolomide cycles.

This CDR3 spans 14 amino acids. V was cut by 0 bases and J by 1 base, with 5 bases left in between. The V gene's germline CDR1 is SGHRS and CDR2 YFSETQ. A note on this clone: Its antigen is currently unknown.

Only in-frame clones appear in the TCRdb table, and some are missing; sequencing was by immunoSEQ multiplex PCR. The table records 38,000 or so clones, over 70% of them present only once. Time point here: week 11, during vaccination. A 20-mer mutant IDH1 peptide at 300 ug was injected subcutaneously with topical imiquimod. The receptor comes from a woman in her 30s with glioma. Some clones in this sample may be carry-over from other donors' samples. The chain couples TRBV5-1 to TRBJ2-1; D tentatively fits TRBD1 or TRBD2 (5 bases each). Sequencing was performed on peripheral blood mononuclear cells (PBMCs), taken from a glioma patient whose treatment included an IDH1 peptide vaccine. CDR3 residues: CASSLGGSYNEQFF. The DNA of the CDR3 is TGCGCCAGCAGCTTGGGGGGGTCCTACAATGAGCAGTTCTTC. Drawing the rest from reference TRBV5-1 and TRBJ2-1, the complete variable domain is KAGVTQTPRYLIKTRGQQVTLSCSPISGHRSVSWYQQTPGQGLQFLFEYFSETQRNKGNFPGRFSGRQFSNSRSEMNVSTLELGDSALYLCASSLGGSYNEQFFGPGTRLTVL.